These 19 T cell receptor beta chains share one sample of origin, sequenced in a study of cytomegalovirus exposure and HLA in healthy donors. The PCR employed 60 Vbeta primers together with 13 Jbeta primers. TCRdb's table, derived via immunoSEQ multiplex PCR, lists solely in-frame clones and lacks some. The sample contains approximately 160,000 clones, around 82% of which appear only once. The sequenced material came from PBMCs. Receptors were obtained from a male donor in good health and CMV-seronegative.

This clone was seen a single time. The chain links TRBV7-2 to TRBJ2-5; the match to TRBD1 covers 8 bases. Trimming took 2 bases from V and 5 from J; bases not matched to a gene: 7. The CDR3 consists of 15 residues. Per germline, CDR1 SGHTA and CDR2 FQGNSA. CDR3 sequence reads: CASSLNGQGAETQYF. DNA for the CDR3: TGTGCCAGCAGCTTAAATGGACAGGGTGCCGAGACCCAGTACTTC.

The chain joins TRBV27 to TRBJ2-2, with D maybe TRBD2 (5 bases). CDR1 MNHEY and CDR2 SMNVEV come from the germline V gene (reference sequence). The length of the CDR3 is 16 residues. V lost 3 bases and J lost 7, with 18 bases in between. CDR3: CASSFIISVRGGELFF. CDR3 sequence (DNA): TGTGCCAGCAGTTTTATTATTAGTGTACGGGGCGGGGAGCTGTTTTTT.

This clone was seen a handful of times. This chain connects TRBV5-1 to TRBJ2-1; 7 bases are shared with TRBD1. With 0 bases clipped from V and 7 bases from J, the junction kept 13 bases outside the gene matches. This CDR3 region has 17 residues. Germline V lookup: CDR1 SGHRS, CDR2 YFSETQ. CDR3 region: CASSLGGGAFGLNEQFF. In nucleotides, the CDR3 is TGCGCCAGCAGCTTGGGAGGGGGCGCGTTCGGATTGAATGAGCAGTTCTTC.

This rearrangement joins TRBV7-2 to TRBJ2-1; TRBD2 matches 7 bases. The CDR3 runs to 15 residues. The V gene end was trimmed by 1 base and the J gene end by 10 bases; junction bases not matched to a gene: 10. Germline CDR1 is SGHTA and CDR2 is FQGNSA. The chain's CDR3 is CASSLEDWPGGEQFF. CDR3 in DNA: TGTGCCAGCAGCTTAGAAGACTGGCCGGGGGGAGAGCAGTTCTTC.

The CDR3 spells CASRRQTNTEAFF. CDR3 coding DNA: TGTGCCAGCAGAAGACAGACGAACACTGAAGCTTTCTTT. The rearrangement joins TRBV27 to TRBJ1-1; D possibly corresponds to TRBD1 (5 bases). This CDR3 contains 13 residues. The germline CDR1 and CDR2 sequences are MNHEY and SMNVEV (reference sequence). V was cut by 6 bases and J by 1 base, with 9 bases left in between.

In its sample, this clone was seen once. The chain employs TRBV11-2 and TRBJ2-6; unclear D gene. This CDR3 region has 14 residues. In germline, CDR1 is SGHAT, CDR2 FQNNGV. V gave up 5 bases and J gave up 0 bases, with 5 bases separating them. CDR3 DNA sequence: TGTGCCAGCAGCGTACACTCTGGGGCCAACGTCCTGACTTTC. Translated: CASSVHSGANVLTF.

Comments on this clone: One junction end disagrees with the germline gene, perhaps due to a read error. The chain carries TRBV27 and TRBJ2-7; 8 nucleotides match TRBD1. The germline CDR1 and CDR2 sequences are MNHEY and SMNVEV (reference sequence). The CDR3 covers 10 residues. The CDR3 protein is CASTPEDRAF. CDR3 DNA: TGTGCCAGCACTCCCGAGGACAGGGCCTTC.

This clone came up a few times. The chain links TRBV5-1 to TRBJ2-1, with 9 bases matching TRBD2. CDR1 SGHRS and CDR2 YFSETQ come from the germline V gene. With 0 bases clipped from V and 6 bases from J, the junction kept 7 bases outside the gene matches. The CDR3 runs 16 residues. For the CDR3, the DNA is TGCGCCAGCAGCTTGGTCAGCGGGGGGTCCCCCAATGAGCAGTTCTTC. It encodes CASSLVSGGSPNEQFF.

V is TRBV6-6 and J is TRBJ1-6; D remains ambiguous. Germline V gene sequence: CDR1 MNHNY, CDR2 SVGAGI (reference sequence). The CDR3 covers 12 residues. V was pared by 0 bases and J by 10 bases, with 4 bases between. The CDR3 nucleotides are TGTGCCAGCAGTTACTCGAGCTCACCCCTCCACTTT. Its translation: CASSYSSSPLHF.

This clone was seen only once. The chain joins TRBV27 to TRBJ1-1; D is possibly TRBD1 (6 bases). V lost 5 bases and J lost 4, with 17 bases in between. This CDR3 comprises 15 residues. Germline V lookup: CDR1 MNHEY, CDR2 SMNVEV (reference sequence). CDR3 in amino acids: CASSPQDRGGTEAFF. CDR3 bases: TGTGCCAGCAGTCCCCAGGACAGAGGGGGCACTGAAGCTTTCTTT.

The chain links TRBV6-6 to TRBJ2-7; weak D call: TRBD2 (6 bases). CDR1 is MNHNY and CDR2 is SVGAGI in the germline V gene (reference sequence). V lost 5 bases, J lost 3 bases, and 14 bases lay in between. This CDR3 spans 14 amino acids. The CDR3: CASSASGGIYEQYF. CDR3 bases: TGTGCCAGCAGTGCGTCCGGGGGTATCTACGAGCAGTACTTC.

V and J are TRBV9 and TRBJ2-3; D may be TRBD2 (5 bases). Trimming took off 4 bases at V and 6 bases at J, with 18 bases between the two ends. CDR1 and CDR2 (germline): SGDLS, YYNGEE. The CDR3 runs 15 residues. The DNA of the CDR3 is TGTGCCAGCAGCCCGAGGGCGCTAGCACCCGATACGCAGTATTTT. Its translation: CASSPRALAPDTQYF.

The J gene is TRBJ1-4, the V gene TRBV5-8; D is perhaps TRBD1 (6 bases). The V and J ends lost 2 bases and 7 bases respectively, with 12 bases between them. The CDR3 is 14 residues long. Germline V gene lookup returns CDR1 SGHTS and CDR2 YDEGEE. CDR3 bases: TGTGCCAGCAGCTTTCTACAGGGCAGTGAAAAACTGTTTTTT. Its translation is CASSFLQGSEKLFF.

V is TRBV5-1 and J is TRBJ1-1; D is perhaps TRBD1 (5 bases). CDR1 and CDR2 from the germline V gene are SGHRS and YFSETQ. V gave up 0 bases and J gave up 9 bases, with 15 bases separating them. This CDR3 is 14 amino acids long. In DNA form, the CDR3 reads TGCGCCAGCAGCTTGGCCGGGGGGGAGTTGCAAGCTTTCTTT. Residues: CASSLAGGELQAFF.

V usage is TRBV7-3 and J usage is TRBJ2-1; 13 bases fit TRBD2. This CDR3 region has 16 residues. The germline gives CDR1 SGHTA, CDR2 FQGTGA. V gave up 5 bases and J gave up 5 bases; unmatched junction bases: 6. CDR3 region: CASSRTSGSPHNEQFF. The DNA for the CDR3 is TGTGCCAGCAGCCGGACTAGCGGGAGTCCTCACAATGAGCAGTTCTTC.

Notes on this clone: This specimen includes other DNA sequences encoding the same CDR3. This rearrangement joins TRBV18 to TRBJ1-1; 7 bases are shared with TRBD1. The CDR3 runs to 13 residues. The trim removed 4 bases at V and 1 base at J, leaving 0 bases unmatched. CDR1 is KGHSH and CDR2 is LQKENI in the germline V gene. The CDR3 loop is CASSRQGNTEAFF. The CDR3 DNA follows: TGTGCCAGCTCACGACAGGGGAACACTGAAGCTTTCTTT.

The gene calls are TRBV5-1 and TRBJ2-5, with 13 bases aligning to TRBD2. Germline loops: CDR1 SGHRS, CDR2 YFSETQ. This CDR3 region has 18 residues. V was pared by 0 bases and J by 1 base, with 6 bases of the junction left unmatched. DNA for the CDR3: TGCGCCAGCAGCTTGGCCTTGACTAGCGGGAGGCTCCAAGAGACCCAGTACTTC. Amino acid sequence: CASSLALTSGRLQETQYF.

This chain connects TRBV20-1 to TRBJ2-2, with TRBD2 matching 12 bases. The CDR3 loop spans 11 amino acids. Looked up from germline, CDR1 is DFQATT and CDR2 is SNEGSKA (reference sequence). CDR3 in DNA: TGCGCTAGCGGGAGGGCCGGGGAGCTGTTTTTT. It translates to CASGRAGELFF.

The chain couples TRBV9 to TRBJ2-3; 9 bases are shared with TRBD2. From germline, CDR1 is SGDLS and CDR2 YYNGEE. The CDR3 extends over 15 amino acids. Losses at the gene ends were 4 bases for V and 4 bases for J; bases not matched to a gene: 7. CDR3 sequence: CASSSGRGGPDTQYF. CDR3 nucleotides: TGTGCCAGCAGCAGTGGGCGGGGGGGCCCAGATACGCAGTATTTT. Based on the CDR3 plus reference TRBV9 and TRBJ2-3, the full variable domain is DSGVTQTPKHLITATGQRVTLRCSPRSGDLSVYWYQQSLDQGLQFLIQYYNGEERAKGNILERFSAQQFPDLHSELNLSSLELGDSALYFCASSSGRGGPDTQYFGPGTRLTVL.